Following are 9 T cell receptor beta chains from one sample sequenced in a study of cytomegalovirus exposure and HLA in healthy donors (dated by TCRdb to the late 2010s). Library prep was done by the immunoSEQ multiplex PCR assay. For the multiplex PCR, a mixture combining 60 forward primers for TCR Vbeta segments and 13 reverse primers for TCR Jbeta segments was used. TCRdb took over this immuneACCESS table, retaining in-frame rearrangements with V and J assigned. Such tables are incomplete; in checked studies, under half of the missing clones stem from an unresolved V gene, and the remainder is unexplained. This sample is represented by 95,000 to 120,000 clones; 65% to 85% of them were singletons. The ten top clones hold 5.4% of the sample. The source material was PBMCs. Receptors originate from a woman aged 30 to 39 in good health and CMV-seropositive.

The rearrangement links TRBV10-3 to TRBJ2-6; 12 nucleotides align to TRBD2. This CDR3 contains 22 residues. Germline-derived CDR1 and CDR2 are ENHRY and SYGVKD. J was trimmed by 0 bases and V by 1 base; bases with no gene match: 13. In DNA form, the CDR3 reads TGTGCCATCAGTGAGTTGACTAGCGGGGGTCAATTTGGATTCTCTGGGGCCAACGTCCTGACTTTC. Translated: CAISELTSGGQFGFSGANVLTF.

This chain uses TRBV7-6 with TRBJ2-1; a weak D match, TRBD2 (5 bases). Trimming pared 0 bases from V and 6 bases from J, leaving 15 bases between. CDR3 size: 16 residues. Germline V gene sequence: CDR1 SGHVS, CDR2 FNYEAQ. DNA of the CDR3: TGTGCCAGCAGCTTAGCGGAGAGGGCTTATTCCAATGAGCAGTTCTTC. The encoded protein is CASSLAERAYSNEQFF.

The chain joins TRBV4-1 to TRBJ2-6, with TRBD2 matching 10 bases. Per germline, CDR1 MGHRA and CDR2 YSYEKL. With 6 bases clipped from V and 2 bases from J, the junction kept 10 bases outside the gene matches. This CDR3 contains 18 residues. Here the CDR3 reads CASSRLAGAWAGANVLTF. In DNA form, the CDR3 reads TGCGCCAGCAGTCGGCTAGCGGGAGCGTGGGCTGGGGCCAACGTCCTGACTTTC.

The chain uses TRBV6-6 and TRBJ2-2, with 13 bases aligning to TRBD2. Germline V gene data show CDR1 as MNHNY and CDR2 as SVGAGI (reference sequence). This CDR3 is 15 amino acids long. V dropped 5 bases and J dropped 8; count of bases not matched to a gene: 5. CDR3: CASSGTSGERGELFF. CDR3 coding DNA: TGTGCCAGCAGTGGGACTAGCGGGGAAAGGGGGGAGCTGTTTTTT.

V and J are TRBV18 and TRBJ1-3, with TRBD1 as a possible D gene (5 bases). This CDR3 spans 16 amino acids. Trimming took 3 bases from V and 0 from J, leaving 12 bases between them. The V gene's germline CDR1 is KGHSH and CDR2 LQKENI. CDR3 DNA: TGTGCCAGCTCACCGGGAGGGACCCGCTCTGGAAACACCATATATTTT. Amino acid sequence: CASSPGGTRSGNTIYF.

The rearrangement links TRBV6-6 to TRBJ2-1, with 12 bases fitting TRBD2. The CDR3 runs 16 residues. Germline V gene sequence: CDR1 MNHNY, CDR2 SVGAGI (reference sequence). V lost 0 bases and J lost 8; bases outside the gene matches: 5. CDR3 sequence reads: CASSYSSSGGAHEQFF. The DNA of the CDR3 is TGTGCCAGCAGTTACTCTTCTAGCGGGGGGGCACATGAGCAGTTCTTC.

This chain connects TRBV25-1 to TRBJ1-5, with unresolved D. This CDR3 spans 13 amino acids. Germline CDR1 and CDR2: MGHDK and SYGVNS. Trimming stripped 8 bases from V and 2 bases from J, with 10 bases between. CDR3 amino acids: CASRRRGNQPQHF. Here the CDR3 DNA reads TGTGCCAGCCGACGGCGGGGCAATCAGCCCCAGCATTTT.

This chain links TRBV5-1 with TRBJ2-6; 14 nucleotides line up with TRBD2. The V and J ends lost 2 bases and 3 bases, in that order; junction bases with no gene match: 7. The CDR3 covers 19 residues. CDR1 and CDR2 from the germline V gene are SGHRS and YFSETQ. The CDR3 sequence: CASSFDGLAGGNGANVLTF. The CDR3 nucleotides are TGCGCCAGCAGCTTCGACGGACTAGCGGGAGGTAATGGGGCCAACGTCCTGACTTTC. Using reference TRBV5-1 and TRBJ2-6 for the parts outside the CDR3, the full variable domain is KAGVTQTPRYLIKTRGQQVTLSCSPISGHRSVSWYQQTPGQGLQFLFEYFSETQRNKGNFPGRFSGRQFSNSRSEMNVSTLELGDSALYLCASSFDGLAGGNGANVLTFGAGSRLTVL.

V is TRBV30 and J is TRBJ1-1; maybe TRBD1 (5 bases). Trimming took off 0 bases at V and 5 bases at J, with 10 bases between the two ends. The germline CDR1 and CDR2 sequences are GTSNPN and SVGIG (reference sequence). The length of the CDR3 is 13 residues. The CDR3 protein is CAWSVGVGTEAFF. CDR3 sequence (DNA): TGTGCCTGGAGTGTAGGGGTAGGGACTGAAGCTTTCTTT.